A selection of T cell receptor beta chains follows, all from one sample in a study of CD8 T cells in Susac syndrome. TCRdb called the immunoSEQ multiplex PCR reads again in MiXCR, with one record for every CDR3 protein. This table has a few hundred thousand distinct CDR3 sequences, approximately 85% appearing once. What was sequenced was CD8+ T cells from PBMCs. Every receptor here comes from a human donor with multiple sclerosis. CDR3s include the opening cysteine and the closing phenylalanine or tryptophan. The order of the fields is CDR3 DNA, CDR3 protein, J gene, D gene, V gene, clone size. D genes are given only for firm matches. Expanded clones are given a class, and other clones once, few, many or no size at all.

TGTGCCAGCAGCCCTGCGAGGGGGACTGGTAAAAACACTGAAGCTTTCTTT CASSPARGTGKNTEAFF TRBJ1-1 NA TRBV7-9 NA
TGTGCCAGCAGCGCAAGGACAGGGACGCTCACCGGGGAGCTGTTTTTT CASSARTGTLTGELFF TRBJ2-2 TRBD1 TRBV28 NA
TGTGCCAGCAGTCCAGGGGGAAGCAATCAGCCCCAGCTTTTT CASSPGGSNQPQLF TRBJ1-5 TRBD1 TRBV7-9 NA
TGTGCCAGCAGCTTTCCCAGGGGGGTAATAAGTGGCTACACCTTC CASSFPRGVISGYTF TRBJ1-2 TRBD1 TRBV5-6 NA
TGTGCCAGCAGCATTTCGAGCGGGGATAACGCCTACGAGCAGTACTTC CASSISSGDNAYEQYF TRBJ2-7 TRBD2 TRBV27 NA
TGTGCCAGCAGTTTGAATTTCTACTACAATGAGCAGTTCTTC CASSLNFYYNEQFF TRBJ2-1 NA TRBV27 NA
TGTGCCAGCAGTTTCCTACAGGGGGCCCGAAACTATGGCTACACCTTC CASSFLQGARNYGYTF TRBJ1-2 TRBD1 TRBV27 NA
TGTGCCAGCAGTTTGGACAGATCTTTCTATGGCTACACCTTC CASSLDRSFYGYTF TRBJ1-2 NA TRBV12-3/TRBV12-4 NA
TGTGCCAGCGTGGGGGCGGAGAACACTGAAGCTTTCTTT CASVGAENTEAFF TRBJ1-1 NA TRBV13 NA
TGCAGCGTCTGCCAACAGCCGAACACTGAAGCTTTCTTT CSVCQQPNTEAFF TRBJ1-1 NA TRBV29-1 NA
TGTGCCAGCAGTTTAGGGCGGGCAAGCGAGCAGTACTTC CASSLGRASEQYF TRBJ2-7 NA TRBV28 NA
TGTGCCAGCAGCCCGGGACTAGCGGGAGCTCGGGAGGATACGCAGTATTTT CASSPGLAGAREDTQYF TRBJ2-3 TRBD2 TRBV7-9 NA
TGTGCCAGTCGGGACTTTTTCTACTACCTACACGAGCAGTACTTC CASRDFFYYLHEQYF TRBJ2-7 NA TRBV6-2/TRBV6-3 NA
TGTGCCAGCAGTCAAGGGCCCGGACTTGGGAACACTGAAGCTTTCTTT CASSQGPGLGNTEAFF TRBJ1-1 NA TRBV27 NA
TGCAGCGTTGAAATCATGAACACTGAAGCTTTCTTT CSVEIMNTEAFF TRBJ1-1 NA TRBV29-1 NA
TGTGCCAGCAGCTTGGCCCCAGGGGTGGGTGAGCAGTTCTTC CASSLAPGVGEQFF TRBJ2-1 NA TRBV5-4 NA
TGTGCCAGCAGCAGCCGACAGGGGGTCCTTCTCTATGGCTACACCTTC CASSSRQGVLLYGYTF TRBJ1-2 TRBD1 TRBV13 NA
TGTGCCAGCGCCTGGGGCTCATTCGACATTCAGTACTTC CASAWGSFDIQYF TRBJ2-4 NA TRBV6-2/TRBV6-3 NA
TGTGCCAGCAGGCAGGCAGTTGCGGACACCGGGGAGCTGTTTTTT CASRQAVADTGELFF TRBJ2-2 NA TRBV6-5 NA
TGTGCCAGCAGCTTTTGGGACCAGAACACTGAAGCTTTCTTT CASSFWDQNTEAFF TRBJ1-1 NA TRBV7-9 NA
TGTGCCACCAGTGAGACGGACTATTGGGGGGGTGAGCAGTTCTTC CATSETDYWGGEQFF TRBJ2-1 TRBD2 TRBV24-1 NA
TGCGCCAGCAGCCATACAGGGGGCACCGGGGAGCTGTTTTTT CASSHTGGTGELFF TRBJ2-2 TRBD1 TRBV4-3 NA
TGTGCCAGCAGCTTGCAGAGGTCCAACTATGGCTACACCTTC CASSLQRSNYGYTF TRBJ1-2 NA TRBV5-6 NA
TGCGCCAGCAGCCAAGTTAGGGGAGGGAACTATGGCTACACCTTC CASSQVRGGNYGYTF TRBJ1-2 NA TRBV4-3 NA
TGTGCCAGCAGCGGGGGACTAGCGGGACACAATGAGCAGTTCTTC CASSGGLAGHNEQFF TRBJ2-1 TRBD2 TRBV13 NA
TGTGCCAGCAGTCTTCAGACTGGGGCCAACGTCCTGACTTTC CASSLQTGANVLTF TRBJ2-6 NA TRBV12-3/TRBV12-4 NA
TGTGCCAGCAGCTTACAGGGGGCAGAGAACTATGGCTACACCTTC CASSLQGAENYGYTF TRBJ1-2 TRBD1 TRBV7-9 NA
TGTGCCAGCAGCCTCCTCGGAAGTGACGACGAGCAGTACTTC CASSLLGSDDEQYF TRBJ2-7 NA TRBV9 NA
TGTGCCAGTAGTTTAGCGGGAGATTGGTACAATGAGCAGTTCTTC CASSLAGDWYNEQFF TRBJ2-1 TRBD2 TRBV19 NA
TGTGCCAGCAGTTGGGGAGGGTCGAACACTGAAGCTTTCTTT CASSWGGSNTEAFF TRBJ1-1 NA TRBV27 NA
TGTGCCAGCAGTTACCAACAAATCGGACAGGATCCTCGCCTGGCCTATGGCTACACCTTC CASSYQQIGQDPRLAYGYTF TRBJ1-2 TRBD1 TRBV6-5 NA
TGTGCCAGCAGTGCAGGGACTAGCGGGAGATACAATGAGCAGTTCTTC CASSAGTSGRYNEQFF TRBJ2-1 TRBD2 TRBV27 NA
TGTGCCAGCAGCGAGGACAGGGGGTATGGCTACACCTTC CASSEDRGYGYTF TRBJ1-2 TRBD1 TRBV9 NA
TGTGCCAGCAGTGTCTGGGTCTACAATGAGCAGTTCTTC CASSVWVYNEQFF TRBJ2-1 NA TRBV6-1 NA
TGTGCCAGCAGTTCGAACCCGAAAGTAGCTTTCTTT CASSSNPKVAFF TRBJ1-1 NA TRBV27 NA
TGTGCCAGCAGCAAAGTAGCCGACATCCCCAAAGGGAACACTGAAGCTTTCTTT CASSKVADIPKGNTEAFF TRBJ1-1 NA TRBV21-1 NA
TGTGCCAGCAGTTTCTTGGATAGGGGGCCCGGGGAGCTGTTTTTT CASSFLDRGPGELFF TRBJ2-2 TRBD1 TRBV12-3/TRBV12-4 once
TGTGCCAGCAGTTACCAGGGTCAGCCCCAGCATTTT CASSYQGQPQHF TRBJ1-5 NA TRBV27 NA
TGTGCCACCAGCACCCCGGACAGGGTACCTGGAAACACCATATATTTT CATSTPDRVPGNTIYF TRBJ1-3 TRBD1 TRBV15 NA
TGCGCCAGCAGCCAAGACAGGGCTGGGTATGGCTACACCTTC CASSQDRAGYGYTF TRBJ1-2 NA TRBV4-3 NA
TGTGCCAGCAGCTTAAATCTAGCGGGAGATGAGACCCAGTACTTC CASSLNLAGDETQYF TRBJ2-5 TRBD2 TRBV7-9 NA
TGTGCCAGTAGTATGACGGCGGGACCGTCCTACGAGCAGTACTTC CASSMTAGPSYEQYF TRBJ2-7 NA TRBV19 NA
TGCGCCAGCAGCCAAATAGCGGAATCCTACGAGCAGTACTTC CASSQIAESYEQYF TRBJ2-7 NA TRBV4-3 NA
TGCGCCAGCAGCTTGGCAGGGGGCTATTCACCCCTCCACTTT CASSLAGGYSPLHF TRBJ1-6 TRBD1 TRBV5-1 NA
TGTGCCAGCAGTTATTCGCTGCGGTCCTACGAGCAGTACTTC CASSYSLRSYEQYF TRBJ2-7 NA TRBV6-2/TRBV6-3 few
TGTGCCAGCGTGAGAGGACAGGGGCACGAGCAGTACTTC CASVRGQGHEQYF TRBJ2-7 TRBD1 TRBV7-9 few
TGTGCCAGCAGTCAGGGGGGACCAGCTTTCTTT CASSQGGPAFF TRBJ1-1 TRBD1 TRBV27 NA
TGCAGCGTTCAAGGTTGGGGGATTGTAGTAAATGAGCAGTTCTTC CSVQGWGIVVNEQFF TRBJ2-1 NA TRBV29-1 NA
TGTGCCAGCAGCTTTCCGGGGTCCCCCTACGAGCAGTACTTC CASSFPGSPYEQYF TRBJ2-7 NA TRBV7-9 NA